The following is a T cell receptor (beta chain) sequence with its context. These data come from a study of blood T cell repertoires in COVID-19. Looking at the study overall: The origin of the acute and convalescent COVID-19 samples was the United States, Italy and Spain. T cells, B-cell-depleted T cells, or PBMCs provided the cDNA or gDNA that served as material.

Authors' analysis steps: Estimation of nucleated cell counts was performed using reference gene primer amplification. TCRdb's copy holds only in-frame clones and misses some; the assay was immunoSEQ multiplex PCR. Clonal size and the V and J genes are those of that table, whereas D and trimming came from the DNA. The table has under 200,000 clones, approximately 80% seen once; the top ten hold 10% to 15%. CDR1 is MRHNA, CDR2 SNTAGT, per germline. The CDR3 runs 19 residues. Trimming removed 0 bases from V and 0 bases from J, with 18 bases in between. The chain recombines TRBV6-4 with TRBJ2-1, with D perhaps TRBD2 (6 bases). Sequenced: peripheral blood. This sequence originates from a man in his sixties or seventies who had recovered from COVID-19. The CDR3 reads CASSDSFVSREPSYNEQFF. CDR3 nucleotide sequence: TGTGCCAGCAGTGACTCATTCGTATCTCGGGAGCCCTCCTACAATGAGCAGTTCTTC.